Described below is a single TCR beta chain sequence and its context. Its antigen is still unknown. The source of the sample is a study of shared clonotypes between healthy human individuals. Notes on the study in general: The donor pool, a small one, limited the genetic and exposure-history diversity represented.

The CDR3 extends over 13 amino acids. Trimming removed 5 bases at V and 2 bases at J, with 13 bases between. Germline CDR1 is SQVTM and CDR2 is ANQGSEA. The method was immunoSEQ multiplex PCR; TCRdb's version includes in-frame clones alone and lacks a portion of them. The sample shows about 2.2 million clones, just over 90% of them seen only once. Naive CD8 cells lacked CD45RO and underwent positive selection for CCR7, leaving out terminally differentiated effector memory CD45RA+ cells. Nashville, Tennessee was home to all donors, each a Caucasian adult. This TCR derives from a young man in good health. Some clones in this sample may be carry-over from other donors' samples. Sequenced: naive CD8+ T cells from PBMCs. J is TRBJ2-7 and V is TRBV29-1; D remains ambiguous. The CDR3 DNA sequence: TGCAGCGTTCTTCCGACACCCACCTACGAGCAGTACTTC. It translates to CSVLPTPTYEQYF.